This TCR beta chain was recorded in a study of OX40 agonist ivuxolimab in advanced cancers. Some background on the complete study: Ivuxolimab was an agonistic, fully human IgG2 monoclonal antibody directed against OX40 (CD134), a costimulatory receptor. Intravenous ivuxolimab was administered to patients every 2 weeks at six dose levels: 0.01, 0.1, 0.3, 1.5, 3 and 10 mg/kg. Of the approximately 50 dose-escalation patients, hepatocellular carcinoma was present in about 20, melanoma in around 15, renal cell carcinoma in 9 and head and neck cancer in 9. The purpose of peripheral TCRbeta sequencing was to test whether ivuxolimab changed TCR sequence diversity and led to clonal T-cell expansion. Partial responses occurred in three dose-escalation patients, of whom one had hepatocellular carcinoma and two had cutaneous melanoma. The dose-escalation cohort was roughly 80% male with a mean age of about 65 years, ranging from 23 to 79. The monotherapy dose-escalation portion (N ≈ 55 patients) of the phase I ivuxolimab trial is reported in the paper. Prior anti-PD-1, anti-PD-L1 or anti-CTLA-4 therapy was permitted, and approximately 40% of dose-escalation patients had received checkpoint inhibitors. Study-level results and caveats: Antigen specificity was not determined for the clonally expanded peripheral T cells. At doses of 0.1 to 3.0 mg/kg, clonal expansion of both CD4+ and CD8+ blood T cells was observed from baseline to week 6. Low levels of normalized T-cell clonal expansion were also seen in some patients who did not respond. In the 0.1-3.0 mg/kg groups, partial responders had among the lowest normalized peripheral clonal expansion, particularly in CD8+ T cells. After ivuxolimab, more expanded clones were found on average in CD8+ T cells than in CD4+ T cells.

Patients with autoimmune disease history or receiving systemic immunosuppression were excluded from the trial. Peripheral blood for TCR sequencing was collected from all dose cohorts at baseline, on cycle 4 day 1, and on cycle 7 day 1. The samples were taken from a phase I, first-in-human, multicenter, open-label dose-escalation trial of ivuxolimab. Adults with locally advanced or metastatic melanoma, renal cell carcinoma, hepatocellular carcinoma or head and neck squamous cell carcinoma were enrolled in the trial. CD4+ and CD8+ T cells were sorted separately from peripheral blood before TCR sequencing. To sequence the TCRbeta CDR3 region, genomic DNA was isolated from the sorted cells. The immunoSEQ Assay was used to sequence the TCRbeta CDR3 regions. Drawn from immuneACCESS, this table holds only the in-frame rearrangements with V and J called that TCRdb kept. Clones are partly lost; checked studies trace under half to an unresolved V gene and leave the rest unexplained. The sample table holds around 80,000 clones, of which around four fifths were seen once. The ten largest clones capture roughly 2.5% of the sample.

Turning to this clone: Its specific antigen is unknown. No much larger clonotype is one base removed from it; base qualities were not supplied.

CDR1 and CDR2, per the germline V gene, are SGHTA and FQGTGA. Measured from the cysteine to the phenylalanine, the CDR3 is 15 residues long. CDR3 DNA is the only sequence kept; it has 45 bases, read in frame from the first base. The junction shows trimming of 5 bases on V and 1 base on J, and the gene matches do not reach 6 bases of it. The sequence joins TRBV7-3 to TRBJ2-5; TRBD2 agrees with 8 junctional bases. The origin of this receptor is an adult with an advanced solid tumor such as melanoma, head and neck, liver or kidney cancer. The sample was CD4+ or CD8+ T cells sorted from blood, taken in a trial of the OX40 agonist ivuxolimab. The CDR3 corresponds to CASSPRGGGQETQYF. Read as DNA, the sequence is TGTGCCAGCAGCCCCCGGGGGGGCGGCCAAGAGACCCAGTACTTC. With the rest looked up from the reference TRBV7-3 and TRBJ2-5 genes rather than sequenced, the full variable domain is GAGVSQTPSNKVTEKGKYVELRCDPISGHTALYWYRQSLGQGPEFLIYFQGTGAADDSGLPNDRFFAVRPEGSVSTLKIQRTERGDSAVYLCASSPRGGGQETQYFGPGTRLLVL.